This passage covers 23 T cell receptor beta chains from one sample sequenced in a study of T cell responses to AZD1222 COVID-19 vaccine. Profiled with immunoSEQ multiplex PCR; TCRdb holds only in-frame clones, not every one. The sample lists approximately 140,000 clones; 80% to 90% were seen once. The sample consisted of peripheral blood, taken on day 0 of AZD1222 vaccination. The receptors come from an adult in good health.

The chain couples TRBV19 to TRBJ1-1; a weak D match, TRBD1 (5 bases). Germline V CDR1 and CDR2: LNHDA, SQIVND (reference sequence). V was cut by 1 base and J by 5 bases, with 14 bases left in between. The CDR3 has 15 residues. Here the CDR3 DNA reads TGTGCCAGTAGTATAGCATCAGGGATAGGAACTGAAGCTTTCTTT. The encoded protein is CASSIASGIGTEAFF.

The chain joins TRBV18 to TRBJ2-1; TRBD2 matches 10 bases. The germline gives CDR1 KGHSH, CDR2 LQKENI. Trimming at V came to 3 bases and at J to 2 bases, leaving 1 base not matched to a gene. The CDR3 loop spans 15 amino acids. The CDR3 is CASSPGLAPYNEQFF. As DNA, the CDR3 is TGTGCCAGCTCACCGGGACTAGCGCCCTACAATGAGCAGTTCTTC.

V gene TRBV30 combines with J gene TRBJ1-4; 7 bases agree with TRBD1. The CDR3 covers 14 residues. V was pared by 2 bases and J by 7 bases, with 7 bases of the junction left unmatched. CDR1 and CDR2 from the germline V gene are GTSNPN and SVGIG (reference sequence). The CDR3 spells CAWSHDREGEKLFF. The DNA of the CDR3 is TGTGCCTGGAGTCACGACAGGGAAGGTGAAAAACTGTTTTTT.

In DNA, the CDR3 is TGTGCCAGCAGCTTGGGACAGGGATCGGTAGGTGGCTACACCTTC. Amino acid sequence: CASSLGQGSVGGYTF. V is TRBV7-8 and J is TRBJ1-2, with TRBD1 matching 9 bases. Germline loops: CDR1 SGHVS, CDR2 FQNEAQ. This CDR3 spans 15 amino acids. J was trimmed by 7 bases and V by 3 bases; bases with no gene match: 9.

V gene TRBV28 combines with J gene TRBJ1-5, with TRBD1 as a possible D gene (5 bases). The germline CDR1 and CDR2 sequences are MDHEN and SYDVKM. The CDR3 consists of 15 residues. Trimming pared 6 bases from V and 2 bases from J, leaving 14 bases between. CDR3 sequence reads: CASRTSGAGNQPQHF. The CDR3 nucleotides read TGTGCCAGCAGGACATCCGGGGCCGGCAATCAGCCCCAGCATTTT.

The V and J genes are TRBV27 and TRBJ1-3; D uncertain. The CDR3 sequence is 14 residues long. V was clipped by 6 bases and J by 4 bases, with 13 bases between them. The germline CDR1 and CDR2 sequences are MNHEY and SMNVEV (reference sequence). CDR3 nucleotide sequence: TGTGCCAGCAGCAGGAGCGGAGGAGGAAACACCATATATTTT. This codes for CASSRSGGGNTIYF.

V is TRBV4-3 and J is TRBJ2-3, with TRBD2 identical over 9 bases. Germline V gene lookup returns CDR1 LGHNA and CDR2 YSLEER. The CDR3 runs 15 residues. Germline trimming cut 1 base from V and 2 bases from J; bases unmatched to any gene: 1. CDR3 nucleotide sequence: TGCGCCAGCAGCCAAGGACTAGCGGACACAGATACGCAGTATTTT. Its protein product is CASSQGLADTDTQYF.

V and J are TRBV10-3 and TRBJ1-2, with TRBD1 matching over 10 bases. V trimming: 6 bases; J trimming: 4 bases; junction bases outside the gene matches: 11. Germline V CDR1 and CDR2: ENHRY, SYGVKD. This CDR3 has 16 amino acids. CDR3 sequence: CAISPYGTGVGYGYTF. The CDR3 region has the DNA TGTGCCATCAGCCCTTATGGGACAGGGGTCGGCTATGGCTACACCTTC.

The CDR3 nucleotides are TGCGCCAGCAGCCCACAGCATTCTAATGAAAAACTGTTTTTT. The encoded protein is CASSPQHSNEKLFF. The rearrangement uses TRBV5-1 and TRBJ1-4; D uncertain. Trimming took off 4 bases at V and 3 bases at J, with 10 bases between the two ends. Germline-derived CDR1 and CDR2 are SGHRS and YFSETQ. CDR3 length equals 14 residues.

The rearrangement links TRBV30 to TRBJ1-6, with 7 bases fitting TRBD1. The length of the CDR3 is 13 residues. The germline CDR1 and CDR2 sequences are GTSNPN and SVGIG (reference sequence). V dropped 1 base and J dropped 12; count of bases not matched to a gene: 6. CDR3 loop: CAWSGAGGLPLHF. CDR3 in DNA: TGTGCCTGGAGTGGGGCAGGGGGATTACCCCTCCACTTT.

The genes are TRBV7-2 and TRBJ2-7; D may be TRBD2 (5 bases). The germline V gene has CDR1 SGHTA and CDR2 FQGNSA. V was pared by 3 bases and J by 0 bases, with 6 bases between. The CDR3 consists of 13 residues. The CDR3 loop is CASSFRDSYEQYF. CDR3 DNA: TGTGCCAGCAGCTTCCGGGACTCCTACGAGCAGTACTTC.

V usage is TRBV27 and J usage is TRBJ1-5; 8 bases match TRBD1. Germline CDR1 and CDR2: MNHEY and SMNVEV (reference sequence). CDR3 length: 15 amino acids. V lost 5 bases and J lost 4; bases outside the gene matches: 7. In DNA, the CDR3 is TGTGCCAGCAGTCCCCAGGACAGGGTGAATCAGCCCCAGCATTTT. Protein: CASSPQDRVNQPQHF.

V and J are TRBV19 and TRBJ1-2; tentatively, D is TRBD1 (5 bases). CDR1 and CDR2 (germline): LNHDA, SQIVND (reference sequence). V dropped 10 bases and J dropped 8 bases, with 32 bases sitting between them. The CDR3 is 17 amino acids. In nucleotides, the CDR3 is TGTGCCACCGCTCCTTCCTACCCACCGGGACGCCTCTGGGGCTACACCTTC. Its translation is CATAPSYPPGRLWGYTF.

The rearrangement links TRBV13 to TRBJ1-2, with D unclear. V lost 4 bases and J 2 bases, leaving 14 bases between the germline ends. Germline CDR1 reads PRHDT; CDR2 reads FYEKMQ (reference sequence). The CDR3 is 15 residues long. CDR3 loop: CASSSRSRGNYGYTF. The CDR3 bases are TGTGCCAGCAGCTCCCGTTCCCGCGGGAACTATGGCTACACCTTC.

The gene calls are TRBV28 and TRBJ1-1, with 8 positions matching TRBD1. Germline V gene data show CDR1 as MDHEN and CDR2 as SYDVKM. V lost 8 bases and J lost 2; bases outside the gene matches: 16. CDR3 length: 17 amino acids. CDR3 in amino acids: CASLGIRTGPINTEAFF. The CDR3 DNA reads TGTGCCAGCTTAGGGATACGGACAGGGCCAATAAACACTGAAGCTTTCTTT. Drawing the rest from reference TRBV28 and TRBJ1-1, the complete variable domain is DVKVTQSSRYLVKRTGEKVFLECVQDMDHENMFWYRQDPGLGLRLIYFSYDVKMKEKGDIPEGYSVSREKKERFSLILESASTNQTSMYLCASLGIRTGPINTEAFFGQGTRLTVV.

J is TRBJ2-7 and V is TRBV6-2 or TRBV6-3, with D possibly being TRBD2 (5 bases). This CDR3 is 14 amino acids long. Germline assignment: CDR1 MNHEY and CDR2 SVGEGT. Trimming took off 3 bases at V and 7 bases at J, with 16 bases between the two ends. In DNA, the CDR3 is TGTGCCAGCAGTTATCGGCCACAGTCGGGAGAGCAGTACTTC. It codes for CASSYRPQSGEQYF.

The V gene is TRBV7-3, the J gene TRBJ1-6; no firm D call. Trimming stripped 5 bases from V and 7 bases from J, with 15 bases between. The germline gives CDR1 SGHTA, CDR2 FQGTGA. The CDR3 consists of 15 residues. The CDR3 spells CASSLPLFSNSPLHF. The DNA for the CDR3 is TGTGCCAGCAGCCTACCACTTTTCTCGAATTCACCCCTCCACTTT.

This sequence joins TRBV7-3 and TRBJ1-1; TRBD1 might be the D (6 bases). Germline loops: CDR1 SGHTA, CDR2 FQGTGA. Trimming shortened V by 6 bases and J by 6 bases, and 17 bases separated the two germline ends. This CDR3 has 14 residues. CDR3 sequence reads: CASRAGHQNAEAFF. For the CDR3, the DNA is TGTGCCAGCAGGGCGGGACATCAAAACGCTGAAGCTTTCTTT. Based on the CDR3 plus reference TRBV7-3 and TRBJ1-1, the full variable domain is GAGVSQTPSNKVTEKGKYVELRCDPISGHTALYWYRQSLGQGPEFLIYFQGTGAADDSGLPNDRFFAVRPEGSVSTLKIQRTERGDSAVYLCASRAGHQNAEAFFGQGTRLTVV.

This clone was detected once. The rearrangement joins TRBV19 to TRBJ1-6; 9 bases agree with TRBD1. Germline CDR1 and CDR2: LNHDA and SQIVND (reference sequence). The CDR3 is made up of 15 amino acids. Losses at the gene ends were 6 bases for V and 7 bases for J; bases not matched to a gene: 7. CDR3 in DNA: TGTGCCAGTAGGCTCGACAGGGGGGACAATTCACCCCTCCACTTT. Translated, it gives CASRLDRGDNSPLHF.

The V call is TRBV5-1, the J call TRBJ2-3; D perhaps matches TRBD2 (5 bases). The V gene lost 2 bases and the J gene lost 3 bases, with 7 bases spanning the gap. CDR1 and CDR2 from the germline V gene are SGHRS and YFSETQ. The CDR3 is 13 residues long. CDR3 sequence (DNA): TGCGCCAGCAGCTTTGAGGGTACAGATACGCAGTATTTT. Protein product: CASSFEGTDTQYF.

The table lists this clone with a count of one. The CDR3 here is CATSRDGRWRAFF. CDR3 sequence (DNA): TGTGCCACCAGCAGAGATGGGCGATGGAGGGCTTTCTTT. The J gene is TRBJ1-1, the V gene TRBV15; D is ambiguous. The CDR3 length is 13 residues. The V and J ends lost 0 bases and 11 bases respectively, with 13 bases between them. Germline V gene data show CDR1 as LNHNV and CDR2 as YYDKDF (reference sequence).

The chain joins TRBV19 to TRBJ1-1; D unresolved. CDR3 length: 14 residues. Trimming removed 3 bases from V and 1 base from J, with 9 bases in between. Germline CDR1 is LNHDA and CDR2 is SQIVND (reference sequence). This CDR3 is CASSIRYWNTEAFF. In nucleotides, the CDR3 is TGTGCCAGTAGTATCAGGTATTGGAACACTGAAGCTTTCTTT.

CDR3 sequence: CASSVGHLNTEAFF. Written as DNA, the CDR3 is TGCGCCAGCAGCGTGGGACACCTGAACACTGAAGCTTTCTTT. V is TRBV5-1 and J is TRBJ1-1, with a possible D match to TRBD1 (6 bases). Per germline, CDR1 SGHRS and CDR2 YFSETQ. Trimming took 4 bases from V and 0 from J, leaving 10 bases between them. This CDR3 has 14 amino acids.